The present T cell receptor beta chain was sequenced within a study of blood T cell repertoires in COVID-19. Looking at the study overall: PBMCs, B-cell-depleted T cells, or T cells provided the cDNA or gDNA that made up the material.

Authors' methods: Amplification with reference gene primers provided the estimates of nucleated cell counts. Generated by immunoSEQ multiplex PCR, the TCRdb table keeps only in-frame clones and is missing some. For V, J and clone size, that table is used; D and trimming come from the DNA. The sample yields 80,000 to 100,000 clones, about 82% seen once. The CDR3 runs 13 residues. Germline lookup yields CDR1 SGHAT and CDR2 FQNNGV. V lost 0 bases, J lost 6 bases, and 7 bases lay in between. The specimen was peripheral blood. This sequence joins TRBV11-2 and TRBJ2-3; the D is unclear. The receptor was derived from a woman aged 60-75 years in a cohort sampled during active or convalescent COVID-19. CDR3 sequence (DNA): TGTGCCAGCAGCTTAGATTATCGTGATACGCAGTATTTT. Amino acid sequence: CASSLDYRDTQYF.